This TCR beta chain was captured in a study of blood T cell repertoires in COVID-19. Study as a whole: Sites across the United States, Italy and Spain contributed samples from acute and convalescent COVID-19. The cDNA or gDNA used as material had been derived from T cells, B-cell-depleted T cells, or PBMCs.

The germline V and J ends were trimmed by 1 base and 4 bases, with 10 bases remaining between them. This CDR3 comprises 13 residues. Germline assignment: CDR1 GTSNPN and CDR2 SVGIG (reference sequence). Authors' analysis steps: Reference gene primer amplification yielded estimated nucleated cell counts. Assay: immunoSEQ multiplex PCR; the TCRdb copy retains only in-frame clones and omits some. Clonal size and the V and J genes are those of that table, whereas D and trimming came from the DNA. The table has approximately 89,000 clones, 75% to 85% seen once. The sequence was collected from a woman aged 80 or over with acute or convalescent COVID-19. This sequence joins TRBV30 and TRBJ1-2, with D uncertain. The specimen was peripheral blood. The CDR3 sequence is CAWSGGAAYGYTF. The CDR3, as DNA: TGTGCCTGGAGTGGGGGAGCAGCCTATGGCTACACCTTC.